This entry lists 21 T cell receptor beta chains sequenced from one sample in a study of blood T cell repertoires in COVID-19. Some clones are missing from TCRdb's copy, which holds only in-frame ones; the method was immunoSEQ multiplex PCR. The table includes approximately 200,000 clones, about 91% detected once. Sequencing input: peripheral blood. The receptors come from a man between 18 and 29 years old with active or convalescent COVID-19.

The genes are TRBV5-1 and TRBJ2-3; TRBD2 agrees at 15 bases. After removal of 7 bases from V and 2 bases from J, the junction contained 11 bases not matched to a gene. Germline V gene sequence: CDR1 SGHRS, CDR2 YFSETQ. The CDR3 consists of 18 residues. The CDR3 sequence is CASRTSGRADPITDTQYF. DNA of the CDR3: TGCGCCAGCCGGACTAGCGGGAGGGCCGACCCGATCACAGATACGCAGTATTTT.

The chain couples TRBV6-5 to TRBJ2-5; the D is unclear. Germline V lookup: CDR1 MNHEY, CDR2 SVGAGI. Trimming removed 5 bases at V and 4 bases at J, with 14 bases between. CDR3 length: 14 residues. The CDR3: CASSLSRSRETQYF. CDR3 nucleotides: TGTGCCAGCAGTCTCAGCCGGAGCCGAGAGACCCAGTACTTC.

V gene TRBV19 combines with J gene TRBJ1-2; possibly TRBD1 for D (6 bases). This CDR3 region has 17 residues. CDR1 LNHDA and CDR2 SQIVND come from the germline V gene (reference sequence). Trimming cost V 9 bases and J 1 base, with 24 bases left between them. The CDR3 sequence: CASRGRAPPENNYGYTF. The CDR3 DNA reads as TGTGCCAGCAGGGGTCGGGCCCCACCAGAAAATAACTATGGCTACACCTTC.

V gene TRBV19 combines with J gene TRBJ1-5, with 10 bases identical to TRBD1. CDR3 size: 14 residues. The V gene end was trimmed by 5 bases and the J gene end by 2 bases; junction bases not matched to a gene: 0. The V gene's germline CDR1 is LNHDA and CDR2 SQIVND (reference sequence). CDR3 protein: CASSGQGGNQPQHF. The CDR3 nucleotides are TGTGCCAGTAGTGGACAGGGGGGCAATCAGCCCCAGCATTTT.

The rearrangement uses TRBV11-2 and TRBJ2-1; D is perhaps TRBD2 (5 bases). Germline V CDR1 and CDR2: SGHAT, FQNNGV. The CDR3 covers 16 residues. V was trimmed by 5 bases and J by 0 bases, leaving 14 bases between them. The CDR3 DNA reads as TGTGCCAGCAGCCCGCCTCCAGCGGTCTCCTACAATGAGCAGTTCTTC. Protein product: CASSPPPAVSYNEQFF.

The rearrangement links TRBV7-9 to TRBJ2-7; 8 positions match TRBD2. CDR3 size: 15 residues. J lost 4 bases, V lost 5 bases, and 10 bases had no gene match. In germline, CDR1 is SEHNR, CDR2 FQNEAQ (reference sequence). The DNA for the CDR3 is TGTGCCAGCAGCAAACCCTCCGGGACTAGATACGAGCAGTACTTC. This encodes CASSKPSGTRYEQYF.

This clone was counted once. The chain joins TRBV11-2 to TRBJ2-7; 10 nucleotides agree with TRBD1. CDR1 is SGHAT, CDR2 FQNNGV, per germline. The CDR3 loop spans 14 amino acids. After removal of 5 bases from V and 3 bases from J, the junction contained 4 bases not matched to a gene. The CDR3 protein is CASSRQGASYEQYF. In DNA form, the CDR3 reads TGTGCCAGCAGCCGACAGGGGGCCAGCTACGAGCAGTACTTC.

The rearrangement uses TRBV30 and TRBJ2-7, with a possible D match to TRBD2 (5 bases). Per the germline V gene, CDR1 is GTSNPN and CDR2 is SVGIG (reference sequence). Trimming stripped 0 bases from V and 7 bases from J, with 10 bases between. This CDR3 has 12 amino acids. The CDR3 loop reads CAWSVQRLEQYF. The CDR3 DNA reads TGTGCCTGGAGTGTACAGCGGTTGGAGCAGTACTTC.

This clone showed up just a few times. This sequence joins TRBV7-9 and TRBJ2-1; the D gene is possibly TRBD2 (6 bases). Germline V CDR1 and CDR2: SEHNR, FQNEAQ (reference sequence). V was cut by 8 bases and J by 8 bases, with 25 bases left in between. The CDR3 length is 16 residues. DNA for the CDR3: TGTGCCAGCCAAGAGACGGAGGGAGTTTTCAAGGATGAGCAGTTCTTC. Amino acid sequence: CASQETEGVFKDEQFF.

This clone was detected once. This chain uses TRBV24-1 with TRBJ2-1, with no clear D. The V end was cut by 3 bases, the J end by 1 base, with 9 bases between. The germline V gene encodes CDR1 KGHDR and CDR2 SFDVKD. The CDR3 sequence is 15 residues long. The CDR3 bases are TGTGCCACCAGTGATGTCAGGATATCCTACAATGAGCAGTTCTTC. The encoded protein is CATSDVRISYNEQFF.

The chain links TRBV15 to TRBJ2-1; possible D gene TRBD1, 5 bases. Germline V gene data show CDR1 as LNHNV and CDR2 as YYDKDF (reference sequence). V was cut by 3 bases and J by 9 bases, with 15 bases left in between. The CDR3 length is 14 residues. For the CDR3, the DNA is TGTGCCACCAGCAGTCTACTGGACATCGGTGAGCAGTTCTTC. Its protein is CATSSLLDIGEQFF.

The gene calls are TRBV7-8 and TRBJ1-5; D gene ambiguous. From germline, CDR1 is SGHVS and CDR2 FQNEAQ. This CDR3 comprises 14 residues. V lost 7 bases to trimming and J lost 3 bases, with 13 bases between them. The CDR3 DNA reads as TGTGCCAGCAACCTCCTTATAGCCAATCAGCCCCAGCATTTT. It is translated as CASNLLIANQPQHF.

The chain has TRBV5-5 and TRBJ1-3, with 7 bases that match TRBD1. Per germline, CDR1 SGHKS and CDR2 YYEKEE (reference sequence). Germline trimming cut 6 bases from V and 4 bases from J; bases unmatched to any gene: 19. The CDR3 has 18 amino acids. In nucleotides, the CDR3 is TGTGCCAGCACCGCAGTGGGGACAGCCTTAGCAGGGGGAAACACCATATATTTT. This encodes CASTAVGTALAGGNTIYF.

The chain joins TRBV18 to TRBJ1-4, with 7 nucleotides matching TRBD1. V trimming: 4 bases; J trimming: 3 bases; junction bases outside the gene matches: 5. This CDR3 is 15 amino acids long. Looked up from germline, CDR1 is KGHSH and CDR2 is LQKENI. CDR3 nucleotide sequence: TGTGCCAGCTCACAGGGGGCGGTGGCTAATGAAAAACTGTTTTTT. Translating it yields CASSQGAVANEKLFF.

This clone was counted between two and nine times. The chain is built from TRBV7-9 and TRBJ2-2; D gene ambiguous. V was clipped by 6 bases and J by 1 base, with 6 bases between them. Germline V gives CDR1 SEHNR, CDR2 FQNEAQ (reference sequence). The CDR3 covers 13 residues. In nucleotides, the CDR3 is TGTGCCAGCAGACAGTTGAACACCGGGGAGCTGTTTTTT. It codes for CASRQLNTGELFF.

V usage is TRBV19 and J usage is TRBJ1-2, with TRBD1 identical over 11 bases. V trimming: 4 bases; J trimming: 8 bases; junction bases outside the gene matches: 18. Germline V gene lookup returns CDR1 LNHDA and CDR2 SQIVND (reference sequence). The CDR3 totals 18 residues. The DNA of the CDR3 is TGTGCCAGTAGTACGCTCTACGGGACAGGGGGAAAATTGGAGGGCTACACCTTC. Translated, it gives CASSTLYGTGGKLEGYTF.

V usage is TRBV6-5 and J usage is TRBJ1-1, with 12 bases lining up with TRBD1. CDR1 MNHEY and CDR2 SVGAGI come from the germline V gene. This CDR3 contains 15 residues. Trimming removed 7 bases from V and 1 base from J; junction bases left unmatched: 4. The CDR3 here is CASKRDRGRNTEAFF. The CDR3 DNA sequence: TGTGCCAGCAAGCGGGACAGGGGGCGGAACACTGAAGCTTTCTTT.

CDR3 bases: TGTGCCAGTAGTCGACAGGGAGTTTCTAACTATGGCTACACCTTC. It translates to CASSRQGVSNYGYTF. This sequence joins TRBV19 and TRBJ1-2, with TRBD1 matching over 7 bases. The CDR3 totals 15 residues. In germline, CDR1 is LNHDA, CDR2 SQIVND (reference sequence). The ends lost 5 bases at V and 0 bases at J; junction bases unmatched: 6.

V is TRBV4-1 and J is TRBJ1-4, with D maybe TRBD1 (6 bases). Deletions cut 1 base from V and 0 bases from J, with 9 bases between. The germline gives CDR1 MGHRA, CDR2 YSYEKL. This CDR3 has 16 amino acids. CDR3 nucleotides: TGCGCCAGCAGCCAAGGACAGGTTGCAACTAATGAAAAACTGTTTTTT. Translated: CASSQGQVATNEKLFF.

The gene calls are TRBV12-5 and TRBJ1-4, with D uncertain. The CDR3 covers 13 residues. From germline, CDR1 is LGHNT and CDR2 FRNRAP. The germline V and J ends were trimmed by 1 base and 8 bases, with 8 bases remaining between them. The CDR3 protein is CASGLGAGEKLFF. DNA for the CDR3: TGTGCTAGTGGTTTGGGGGCCGGCGAAAAACTGTTTTTT.

The chain has TRBV2 and TRBJ1-6, with a weak D call TRBD1 (5 bases). CDR1 is SNHLY, CDR2 FYNNEI, per germline. The CDR3 consists of 15 residues. V lost 6 bases, J lost 6 bases, and 15 bases lay in between. The CDR3 DNA sequence: TGTGCCAGCAGCAGGGACTCGCTCGGTAATTCACCCCTCCACTTT. This codes for CASSRDSLGNSPLHF.